This T cell receptor (beta chain) was observed in a study of CD8 T cells in ankylosing spondylitis. In the case of this clonotype: Relative to the germline gene, one junction end is altered; a read error may explain this.

MiXCR was run by TCRdb on the 5' RACE reads, yielding one entry per CDR3 protein. The sample records 300,000 to 400,000 distinct CDR3 sequences, roughly 14% being singletons. This CDR3 contains 14 residues. CDR1 LNHDA and CDR2 SQIVND come from the germline V gene (reference sequence). The chain combines TRBV19 with TRBJ1-4; 8 bases line up with TRBD1. The sample was blood, either unsorted or a sorted T cell fraction (not recorded which). The receptor was derived from a male donor with ankylosing spondylitis or in good health (not recorded which). The CDR3 here is CASSPRGQDEKLFF. The CDR3 bases are TGTGCCAGTAGTCCCAGGGGACAGGATGAGAAACTGTTTTTT.